This T cell receptor (beta chain) was sequenced during a study of T cells in Graves' hyperthyroidism and ophthalmopathy. Amplification yielded TCR beta CDR3 regions, with RNA transcripts as the source. A first-round RT-PCR of the TCR CDR3 used the HTBI primer set. MiXCR was run by TCRdb on the multiplex PCR reads, yielding one entry per CDR3 protein. Of 300,000 to 450,000 distinct CDR3 sequences detected, about a sixth appear once; the ten largest clones hold around a third. This clonotype has a count of ten or more. V lost 3 bases, J lost 5 bases, and 11 bases lay in between. CDR3 length equals 14 residues. CDR1 is SNHLY and CDR2 is FYNNEI in the germline V gene.

The receptor was derived from a woman in her 30s with Graves' hyperthyroidism that later progressed to Graves' ophthalmopathy. The J gene is TRBJ1-5, the V gene TRBV2, with D unclear. The sample comprised blood. CDR3: CASSEMSADQPQHF. The DNA of the CDR3 is TGTGCCAGCAGTGAGATGTCTGCTGATCAGCCCCAGCATTTT.